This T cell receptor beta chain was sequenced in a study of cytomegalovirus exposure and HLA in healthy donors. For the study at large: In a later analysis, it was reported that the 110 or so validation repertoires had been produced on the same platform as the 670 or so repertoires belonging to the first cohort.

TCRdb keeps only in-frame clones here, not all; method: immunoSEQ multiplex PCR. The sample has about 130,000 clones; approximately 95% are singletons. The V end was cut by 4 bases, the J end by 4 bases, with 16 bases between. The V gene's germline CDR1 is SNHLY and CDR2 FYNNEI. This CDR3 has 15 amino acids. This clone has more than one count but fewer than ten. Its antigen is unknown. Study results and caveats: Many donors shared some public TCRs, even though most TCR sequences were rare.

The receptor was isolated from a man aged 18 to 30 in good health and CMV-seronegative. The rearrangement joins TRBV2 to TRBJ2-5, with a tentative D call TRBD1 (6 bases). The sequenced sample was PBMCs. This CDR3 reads CASSAGVGRSETQYF. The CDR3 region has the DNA TGTGCCAGCAGTGCAGGGGTAGGGCGATCAGAGACCCAGTACTTC. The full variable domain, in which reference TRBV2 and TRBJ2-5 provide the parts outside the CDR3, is EPEVTQTPSHQVTQMGQEVILRCVPISNHLYFYWYRQILGQKVEFLVSFYNNEISEKSEIFDDQFSVERPDGSNFTLKIRSTKLEDSAMYFCASSAGVGRSETQYFGPGTRLLVL.